Sequencing of this T cell receptor beta chain was carried out in a study of regulatory T cells in long-lasting Graves disease. At the level of the study: Patients with new Graves' disease had used antithyroid drugs below 3 months.

Building of the TCR beta libraries involved iRepertoire HTBI primers and Arm-PCR of CDR3 regions. TCRdb processed the multiplex PCR reads anew with MiXCR; each CDR3 protein has one entry. This repertoire shows hundreds of thousands of distinct CDR3 sequences, less than 20% found once; its top ten account for approximately 18%. Specified time point: newly diagnosed GD, antithyroid drugs for less than 3 months. The TCR library used RNA extracted from PBMCs. V was shortened by 5 bases and J by 2 bases, with 15 bases between the two germline ends. Germline-derived CDR1 and CDR2 are SGHDN and FVKESK. There are 15 residues in the CDR3. The sample also formed part of further work on T cells in Graves' hyperthyroidism and ophthalmopathy. As that report states: Ophthalmopathy was model-predicted a median roughly six months pre-onset.

The source was peripheral blood mononuclear cells (PBMCs), collected at new diagnosis, from a patient treated with antithyroid drugs. The genes are TRBV14 and TRBJ1-1; D possibly corresponds to TRBD1 (6 bases). The receptor was derived from a woman younger than 45 with Graves disease. The CDR3, as DNA: TGTGCCAGCAGCTCACCCGGGACACATAACACTGAAGCTTTCTTT. Its translation: CASSSPGTHNTEAFF.